These 18 T cell receptor beta chains came from one sample sequenced in a study of T cells in Graves' hyperthyroidism and ophthalmopathy. The TCR beta CDR3 regions underwent amplification using RNA transcripts as the source. Primed by the HTBI set, a first-round RT-PCR was run on the TCR CDR3. TCRdb redid the calling of the multiplex PCR reads with MiXCR, one entry per CDR3 protein. The table has 550,000 to 650,000 distinct CDR3 sequences, less than 15% seen once; the top ten hold over 11%. Material: blood. The receptors here all came from a woman aged 40-49 years with Graves' hyperthyroidism.

This clonotype was picked up many times. The chain couples TRBV3-1 to TRBJ2-7, with D perhaps TRBD2 (7 bases). The V end lost 3 bases, the J end lost 2 bases, and 14 bases lay between the germline ends. The length of the CDR3 is 15 residues. The germline V gene encodes CDR1 LGHDT and CDR2 YNNKEL (reference sequence). The CDR3 DNA is TGTGCCAGCAGCCACCCACAGGGAGGGACCTACGAGCAGTACTTC. Protein: CASSHPQGGTYEQYF.

The chain employs TRBV5-1 and TRBJ1-3; D uncertain. The ends were cut back, 0 bases at V and 4 bases at J, with 14 bases in the middle. CDR3 size: 16 residues. Looked up from germline, CDR1 is SGHRS and CDR2 is YFSETQ. The CDR3 sequence is CASSLGGRSVGNTIYF. CDR3 nucleotide sequence: TGCGCCAGCAGCTTGGGCGGACGGTCTGTCGGAAACACCATATATTTT.

This clonotype was observed a handful of times. The junction and the germline gene differ at one end; a read error may be behind it. This chain connects TRBV19 to TRBJ1-5; TRBD1 matches at 9 bases. Germline CDR1 is LNHDA and CDR2 is SQIVND (reference sequence). The CDR3 is made up of 15 amino acids. The CDR3 loop is CSSTRTGVGNQPQHF. Here the CDR3 DNA reads TGTTCCAGTACCAGGACAGGGGTCGGAAATCAGCCCCAGCATTTT.

This clonotype has a count of ten or more. The chain employs TRBV28 and TRBJ2-7, with 7 positions matching TRBD1. CDR3 length: 12 amino acids. V was clipped by 7 bases and J by 5 bases; unmatched bases: 5. Germline V CDR1 and CDR2: MDHEN, SYDVKM. The CDR3, as DNA: TGTGCCAGCACCCCGGACAGGCACGAGCAGTACTTC. It yields the protein CASTPDRHEQYF.

This clonotype has a handful of counts. This sequence joins TRBV7-9 and TRBJ1-3; D perhaps matches TRBD1 (5 bases). The V end lost 5 bases, the J end lost 2 bases, and 13 bases lay between the germline ends. From germline, CDR1 is SEHNR and CDR2 FQNEAQ (reference sequence). The CDR3 is 15 amino acids. The CDR3 nucleotides read TGTGCCAGCAGCCGAAGCCGGGACCCTGGAAACACCATATATTTT. Translating it yields CASSRSRDPGNTIYF.

This clonotype was counted between two and nine times. The gene calls are TRBV25-1 and TRBJ2-7; D may be TRBD2 (5 bases). Trimming removed 7 bases at V and 5 bases at J, with 12 bases between. From germline, CDR1 is MGHDK and CDR2 SYGVNS. The CDR3 runs 12 residues. CDR3 loop: CASMGEYNEQYF. The CDR3 DNA reads TGTGCCAGCATGGGAGAATATAACGAGCAGTACTTC.

This clonotype was observed many times. The rearrangement uses TRBV12-3 or TRBV12-4 and TRBJ2-2, with D possibly matching TRBD1 (5 bases). Trimming left V 7 bases short and J 0 bases short, with 12 bases between. The CDR3 has 15 residues. The CDR3 is CASTPDTANTGELFF. Here the CDR3 DNA reads TGTGCCAGCACCCCGGACACCGCGAACACCGGGGAGCTGTTTTTT.

The table lists this clonotype with a few counts. This rearrangement joins TRBV5-4 to TRBJ2-5; unclear D gene. The CDR3 runs 14 residues. With 3 bases removed from V and 4 bases from J, the gap between germline ends came to 13 bases. Germline CDR1 SGHNT, CDR2 YYREEE (reference sequence). CDR3 in DNA: TGTGCCAGCAGCTCTCGACAAGCTATAGAGACCCAGTACTTC. It encodes CASSSRQAIETQYF.

About this clonotype: One end of the junction varies from germline; a read error may be responsible. The chain is built from TRBV7-9 and TRBJ2-5, with D perhaps matching TRBD1 (6 bases). Germline values: CDR1 SEHNR, CDR2 FQNEAQ (reference sequence). The CDR3 extends over 13 amino acids. CDR3 residues: CASAEGVQGTQYF. Here the CDR3 DNA reads TGTGCCAGCGCCGAGGGGGTCCAAGGGACCCAGTACTTC.

This chain connects TRBV27 to TRBJ1-5; maybe TRBD1 (5 bases). This CDR3 comprises 14 residues. Germline assignment: CDR1 MNHEY and CDR2 SMNVEV (reference sequence). V was trimmed by 6 bases and J by 4 bases, leaving 13 bases between them. CDR3 DNA: TGTGCCAGCAGGGAAGGGGTTACAAATCAGCCCCAGCATTTT. Its protein product is CASREGVTNQPQHF.

As concerns this clonotype: This may be a read error: a much more frequent sequence differs by one nucleotide. The V call is TRBV3-1, the J call TRBJ2-1; 7 bases line up with TRBD1. V dropped 1 base and J dropped 7; count of bases not matched to a gene: 28. Per germline, CDR1 LGHDT and CDR2 YNNKEL (reference sequence). CDR3 length: 22 residues. The CDR3 protein is CASSQVGSRRDSPNRGNNEQFF. The CDR3 DNA follows: TGTGCCAGCAGCCAAGTAGGAAGTCGACGAGATTCTCCAAACAGGGGTAATAATGAGCAGTTCTTC.

This clonotype was seen ten or more times. V gene TRBV5-1 combines with J gene TRBJ2-2; D not resolved. Trimming removed 0 bases from V and 5 bases from J, with 8 bases in between. CDR1 SGHRS and CDR2 YFSETQ come from the germline V gene. This CDR3 has 14 amino acids. CDR3: CASSLAYSTGELFF. The CDR3 region has the DNA TGCGCCAGCAGCTTGGCCTATAGTACCGGGGAGCTGTTTTTT.

This clonotype has at least ten counts. This chain uses TRBV12-3 or TRBV12-4 with TRBJ2-2; D uncertain. The length of the CDR3 is 14 residues. V gave up 3 bases and J gave up 7 bases, with 12 bases separating them. CDR3 protein: CASSFTRVGGELFF. CDR3 coding DNA: TGTGCCAGCAGTTTTACAAGAGTCGGCGGGGAGCTGTTTTTT.

The table lists this clonotype with a few counts. The chain has TRBV20-1 and TRBJ2-7, with D possibly matching TRBD2 (6 bases). Per the germline V gene, CDR1 is DFQATT and CDR2 is SNEGSKA (reference sequence). V lost 3 bases, J lost 4 bases, and 13 bases lay in between. The CDR3 has 13 amino acids. The CDR3 loop is CSASGGSGYEQYF. The CDR3 nucleotides are TGCAGTGCTAGTGGGGGGAGTGGTTACGAGCAGTACTTC.

The chain recombines TRBV10-1 with TRBJ2-1; possible D gene TRBD1, 7 bases. The germline V gene has CDR1 WNHNN and CDR2 SYGVQD (reference sequence). Between the trimmed V and J ends, which lost 2 bases and 1 base, there was a span of 21 bases. The CDR3 loop spans 19 amino acids. The chain's CDR3 is CASSETITGGQRSYNEQFF. The CDR3 bases are TGCGCCAGCAGTGAGACTATAACCGGGGGACAGAGATCCTACAATGAGCAGTTCTTC.

The sample holds many counts of this clonotype. In DNA form, the CDR3 reads TGCGCCAGCAGCGACGGGCCCACAGATACGCAGTATTTT. Residues: CASSDGPTDTQYF. The chain joins TRBV5-1 to TRBJ2-3, with unresolved D. Germline V gene sequence: CDR1 SGHRS, CDR2 YFSETQ. Trimming took 4 bases from V and 2 from J, leaving 8 bases between them. The CDR3 is made up of 13 amino acids.

This chain connects TRBV7-2 to TRBJ2-2, with D perhaps TRBD1 (5 bases). Trimming took off 4 bases at V and 3 bases at J, with 12 bases between the two ends. CDR1 and CDR2 (germline): SGHTA, FQGNSA. The CDR3 totals 15 residues. The CDR3 loop is CASSWYLGDTGELFF. DNA of the CDR3: TGTGCCAGCAGCTGGTATTTAGGGGACACCGGGGAGCTGTTTTTT.

Ten or more counts support this clonotype. This chain links TRBV30 with TRBJ2-3; D may be TRBD1 or TRBD2 (5 bases each). Germline V lookup: CDR1 GTSNPN, CDR2 SVGIG (reference sequence). V was trimmed by 3 bases and J by 4 bases, leaving 11 bases between them. The CDR3 contains 13 residues. Written as DNA, the CDR3 is TGTGCCTGGAGCCGGGGCTATTCAGATACGCAGTATTTT. It codes for CAWSRGYSDTQYF.